This entry concerns a single T cell receptor (beta chain). Germline assignment: CDR1 SQVTM and CDR2 ANQGSEA. The CDR3 loop spans 13 amino acids. Losses at the gene ends were 5 bases for V and 6 bases for J; bases not matched to a gene: 5. The data are from a study of blood T cell repertoires in COVID-19. Assay used: immunoSEQ multiplex PCR; TCRdb lists only in-frame clones, some missing. The sample carries approximately 150,000 clones, approximately 84% recorded once. This chain connects TRBV29-1 to TRBJ1-2; 11 nucleotides match TRBD1. Sequenced sample: peripheral blood. The source is a woman aged 80 or over with COVID-19, enrolled during active disease. CDR3 loop: CSVPGQGENGYTF. CDR3 DNA: TGCAGCGTTCCGGGACAGGGGGAAAATGGCTACACCTTC.